Given below is one T cell receptor beta chain in context. Its antigen is as yet unknown. The entry originates in a study of resident and recirculating memory T cells in vitiligo. The study, taken as a whole, reports: Sequences differed between biopsy sites and patients, suggesting private specificity.

Libraries were prepared by immunoSEQ multiplex PCR; TCRdb keeps only in-frame clonotypes and omits some of them. The top ten hold approximately 5.4% of the sample, which has about 76,000 clones, about 92% seen once. This CDR3 region has 15 residues. The germline V gene encodes CDR1 MDHEN and CDR2 SYDVKM. Deletions cut 2 bases from V and 0 bases from J, with 8 bases between. This chain links TRBV28 with TRBJ1-3, with unresolved D. The source is a male donor with vitiligo. The sample was blood. DNA of the CDR3: TGTGCCAGCAGTTTAGTGCCAGGCTCTGGAAACACCATATATTTT. Amino acid sequence: CASSLVPGSGNTIYF. Full variable domain (missing parts from reference TRBV28 and TRBJ1-3): DVKVTQSSRYLVKRTGEKVFLECVQDMDHENMFWYRQDPGLGLRLIYFSYDVKMKEKGDIPEGYSVSREKKERFSLILESASTNQTSMYLCASSLVPGSGNTIYFGEGSWLTVV.